This entry concerns a single T cell receptor beta chain. The data were obtained in a study of T cell changes during pregnancy in multiple sclerosis. This table comes from immunoSEQ multiplex PCR, and its TCRdb copy is limited to in-frame clones, with some not included. The sample carries about 120,000 clones, 80% to 95% recorded once. Germline CDR1 is MDHEN and CDR2 is SYDVKM. V lost 3 bases, J lost 7 bases, and 16 bases lay in between. CDR3 length: 15 residues. The receptor comes from a female donor with multiple sclerosis, enrolled in a pregnancy study. The chain combines TRBV28 with TRBJ2-4; TRBD2 is a possible D gene (5 bases). The sequencing used peripheral blood, collected before pregnancy. The CDR3 sequence: CASSLNKERTNIQYF. CDR3 sequence (DNA): TGTGCCAGCAGTTTGAACAAGGAAAGGACTAACATTCAGTACTTC.